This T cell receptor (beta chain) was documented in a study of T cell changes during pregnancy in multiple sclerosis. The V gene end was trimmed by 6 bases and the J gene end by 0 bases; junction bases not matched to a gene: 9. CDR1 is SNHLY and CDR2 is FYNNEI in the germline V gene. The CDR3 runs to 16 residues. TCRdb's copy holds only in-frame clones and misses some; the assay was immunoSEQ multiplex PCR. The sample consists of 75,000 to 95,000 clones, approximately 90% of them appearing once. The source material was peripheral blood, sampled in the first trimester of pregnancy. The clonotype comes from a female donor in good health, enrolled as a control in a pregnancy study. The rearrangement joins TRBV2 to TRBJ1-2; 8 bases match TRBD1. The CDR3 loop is CASRDRGWSANYGYTF. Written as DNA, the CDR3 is TGTGCCAGCAGAGACAGGGGTTGGAGTGCTAACTATGGCTACACCTTC.